This record covers a single TCR beta chain. Its target is unknown. This specimen belongs to a study of cytomegalovirus exposure and HLA in healthy donors. Study background: Of roughly 360 genotyped donors, roughly 81% grouped in the Caucasian-associated ancestry cluster. Study-wide points: It emerged from a later analysis that several of the most significant clusters appeared to be linked to common viral pathogens. There were some public TCRs occurring in many donors, but most TCR sequences were rare. For TCR beta chains, V- and J-gene trimming was later linked to a missense DCLRE1C variant.

PCR employed 60 Vbeta and 13 Jbeta primers. Assay: immunoSEQ multiplex PCR; the TCRdb copy retains only in-frame clones and omits some. The sample contains under 200,000 clones, 65% to 70% of which appear only once. The CDR3 has 17 amino acids. CDR1 and CDR2 from the germline V gene are MGHRA and YSYEKL. V gave up 4 bases and J gave up 0 bases; unmatched junction bases: 9. This chain joins TRBV4-1 and TRBJ2-1; 7 bases map to TRBD2. The specimen sequenced was PBMCs. The sequence was obtained from a woman younger than 35 in good health and CMV-seropositive. The CDR3: CASSLRGGRSSYNEQFF. The CDR3 coding sequence is TGCGCCAGCAGCCTAAGGGGAGGGCGCAGCTCCTACAATGAGCAGTTCTTC.